These 3 T cell receptor beta chains originate from one sample sequenced in a study of OX40 agonist ivuxolimab in advanced cancers. The method was immunoSEQ multiplex PCR; TCRdb's version includes in-frame clones alone and lacks a portion of them. The sample includes 60,000 to 75,000 clones, around 90% of them seen just once. The source material was CD4+ or CD8+ T cells sorted from blood, sampled in a trial of the OX40 agonist ivuxolimab. All receptors come from an adult with an advanced solid tumor such as melanoma, head and neck, liver or kidney cancer.

This chain connects TRBV2 to TRBJ1-1, with D tentatively TRBD1 (6 bases). CDR1 is SNHLY and CDR2 is FYNNEI in the germline V gene. Trimming left V 8 bases short and J 10 bases short, with 14 bases between. CDR3 length: 11 residues. The CDR3 is CASPRGDGAFF. CDR3 DNA sequence: TGTGCCAGCCCGAGGGGGGATGGAGCTTTCTTT.

The rearrangement links TRBV10-3 to TRBJ2-3; D perhaps matches TRBD1 (6 bases). V lost 3 bases and J lost 0, with 13 bases in between. This CDR3 is built from 16 residues. Germline values: CDR1 ENHRY, CDR2 SYGVKD. DNA of the CDR3: TGTGCCATCAGTGAAAACAGGGTCCCGAGCACAGATACGCAGTATTTT. The encoded protein is CAISENRVPSTDTQYF.

This chain joins TRBV18 and TRBJ2-3; the match to TRBD1 covers 10 bases. The germline V gene has CDR1 KGHSH and CDR2 LQKENI. V lost 3 bases, J lost 5 bases, and 5 bases stayed unmatched. The CDR3 runs to 15 residues. For the CDR3, the DNA is TGTGCCAGCTCACCCGGGACAGGGGTTGTAGATACGCAGTATTTT. Protein: CASSPGTGVVDTQYF.